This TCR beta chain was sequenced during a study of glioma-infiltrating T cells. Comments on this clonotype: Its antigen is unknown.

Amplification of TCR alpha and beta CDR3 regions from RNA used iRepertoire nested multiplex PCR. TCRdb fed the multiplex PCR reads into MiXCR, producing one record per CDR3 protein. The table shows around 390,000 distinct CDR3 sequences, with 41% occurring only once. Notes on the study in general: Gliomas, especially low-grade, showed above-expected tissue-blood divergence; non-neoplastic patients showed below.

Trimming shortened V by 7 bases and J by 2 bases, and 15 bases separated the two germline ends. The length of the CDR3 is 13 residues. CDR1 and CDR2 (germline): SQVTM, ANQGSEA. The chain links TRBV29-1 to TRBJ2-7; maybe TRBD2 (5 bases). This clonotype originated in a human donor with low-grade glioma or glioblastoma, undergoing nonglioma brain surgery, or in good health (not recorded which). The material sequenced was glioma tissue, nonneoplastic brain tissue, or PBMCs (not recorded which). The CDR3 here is CSAGSGMTYEQYF. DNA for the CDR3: TGCAGCGCCGGCTCGGGGATGACCTACGAGCAGTACTTC.